One and the same sample provided the 24 T cell receptor beta chains below, sequenced in a study of identical twins. TCRdb analysed the 5' RACE reads with MiXCR anew, one entry per CDR3 protein. The sample lists about 890,000 distinct CDR3 sequences; about 12% were seen once. These data were likewise used in another study, on yellow fever vaccine responses in identical twins.

The sample taken for sequencing was PBMCs. The source is a woman aged 18-30 years in good health.

This clonotype was counted only a few times. V and J are TRBV20-1 and TRBJ2-1; 11 nucleotides line up with TRBD2. Per germline, CDR1 DFQATT and CDR2 SNEGSKA (reference sequence). The CDR3 consists of 14 residues. V shed 3 bases and J 7 bases; nucleotides not matched to a gene: 5. The CDR3 DNA reads as TGCAGTGCTAGTAGCGGGAGGGTGTTGAATGAGCAGTTCTTC. Translating gives CSASSGRVLNEQFF.

The V and J genes are TRBV3-1 and TRBJ2-1; TRBD2 agrees at 7 bases. Germline V gene data show CDR1 as LGHDT and CDR2 as YNNKEL (reference sequence). The J segment lost 7 bases and the V segment lost 1 base, leaving 10 bases of the junction unmatched. This CDR3 region has 16 residues. CDR3 in amino acids: CASSQALAFGGNEQFF. CDR3 in DNA: TGTGCCAGCAGCCAAGCACTAGCGTTTGGAGGGAATGAGCAGTTCTTC.

This chain links TRBV2 with TRBJ2-3, with 7 positions matching TRBD2. Trimming took 6 bases from V and 4 from J; bases not matched to a gene: 16. The CDR3 is 17 residues long. Germline loops: CDR1 SNHLY, CDR2 FYNNEI. The CDR3, as DNA: TGTGCCAGCAGATCGCCCTGGCGGGAGTGGAGCGCAGATACGCAGTATTTT. This translates into CASRSPWREWSADTQYF.

This clonotype was counted between two and nine times. In DNA, the CDR3 is TGTGCCAGCAGGGGTCTTCTGCTTCAAGAGACCCAGTACTTC. Encoded protein: CASRGLLLQETQYF. This chain uses TRBV6-1 with TRBJ2-5, with D unclear. V was pared by 6 bases and J by 2 bases, with 13 bases between. Looked up from germline, CDR1 is MNHNS and CDR2 is SASEGT. The CDR3 has 14 residues.

This chain links TRBV9 with TRBJ2-2; TRBD1 matches 9 bases. The CDR3 sequence is 16 residues long. Trimming took 3 bases from V and 4 from J; bases not matched to a gene: 7. Germline lookup yields CDR1 SGDLS and CDR2 YYNGEE. The CDR3 DNA reads TGTGCCAGCAGCGGGTCCGGGACAGGGATCACCGGGGAGCTGTTTTTT. This translates into CASSGSGTGITGELFF. The full variable domain, with the rest looked up from reference TRBV9 and TRBJ2-2, is DSGVTQTPKHLITATGQRVTLRCSPRSGDLSVYWYQQSLDQGLQFLIQYYNGEERAKGNILERFSAQQFPDLHSELNLSSLELGDSALYFCASSGSGTGITGELFFGEGSRLTVL.

This clonotype was detected ten times or more. The V and J genes are TRBV24-1 and TRBJ1-3, with unresolved D. Germline CDR1 and CDR2: KGHDR and SFDVKD. The V and J ends lost 5 bases and 4 bases respectively, with 8 bases between them. The CDR3 is made up of 13 amino acids. Here the CDR3 DNA reads TGTGCCACCAGTGTACCCTCCGGAAACACCATATATTTT. Encoded protein: CATSVPSGNTIYF.

There are a few counts of this clonotype. V usage is TRBV7-9 and J usage is TRBJ2-7, with 10 bases lining up with TRBD1. Germline V lookup: CDR1 SEHNR, CDR2 FQNEAQ (reference sequence). V lost 5 bases to trimming and J lost 3 bases; unmatched junction nucleotides: 10. The CDR3 is made up of 16 amino acids. The CDR3, as DNA: TGTGCCAGCAGCCCTAGAGCGGGACAGGGGTTCTACGAGCAGTACTTC. Translated, it gives CASSPRAGQGFYEQYF.

The V gene is TRBV7-2, the J gene TRBJ2-1; 7 bases fit TRBD1. The CDR3 contains 14 residues. CDR1 SGHTA and CDR2 FQGNSA come from the germline V gene. The J segment lost 8 bases and the V segment lost 6 bases, leaving 10 bases of the junction unmatched. The CDR3, as DNA: TGTGCCAGCAGACCTAATAGACAGGGTCATGAGCAGTTCTTC. Protein: CASRPNRQGHEQFF.

This chain joins TRBV29-1 and TRBJ2-2, with D hard to call. CDR1 and CDR2 (germline): SQVTM, ANQGSEA. The CDR3 totals 15 residues. Trimming removed 4 bases at V and 4 bases at J, with 16 bases between. This chain's CDR3 is CSVASSDPRTGELFF. DNA of the CDR3: TGCAGCGTTGCATCGTCGGACCCCCGCACCGGGGAGCTGTTTTTT.

The chain uses TRBV12-5 and TRBJ2-1; D gene ambiguous. CDR1 is LGHNT, CDR2 FRNRAP, per germline. V shed 7 bases and J shed 2 bases, with 18 bases lying between them. The CDR3 runs to 16 residues. The CDR3 nucleotides are TGTGCTAGTGCCCCACCGGTTGGCCCGACCTACAATGAGCAGTTCTTC. Residues: CASAPPVGPTYNEQFF.

This clonotype was observed a few times. V usage is TRBV5-1 and J usage is TRBJ2-2; 14 nucleotides agree with TRBD2. Germline CDR1 reads SGHRS; CDR2 reads YFSETQ. The CDR3 sequence is 17 residues long. V gave up 4 bases and J gave up 4 bases; unmatched junction bases: 6. CDR3 sequence: CASSPWTSGGLTGELFF. The CDR3 region has the DNA TGCGCCAGCAGCCCGTGGACTAGCGGGGGGCTCACCGGGGAGCTGTTTTTT.

This clonotype was recorded many times. The V and J genes are TRBV15 and TRBJ2-2, with D possibly TRBD1 on 6 matching bases. Germline V CDR1 and CDR2: LNHNV, YYDKDF (reference sequence). The CDR3 is made up of 16 amino acids. V lost 5 bases to trimming and J lost 3 bases, with 16 bases between them. CDR3 coding DNA: TGTGCCACCAGCGGAATGCCGGGACACGACACCGGGGAGCTGTTTTTT. Amino acid sequence: CATSGMPGHDTGELFF.

This clonotype came up many times. This chain uses TRBV20-1 with TRBJ2-7; a weak D match, TRBD1 (5 bases). The CDR3 is made up of 13 amino acids. In germline, CDR1 is DFQATT, CDR2 SNEGSKA (reference sequence). The ends were cut back, 3 bases at V and 3 bases at J, with 12 bases in the middle. The CDR3 DNA is TGCAGTGCTAGGGGGCAGGCACACTACGAGCAGTACTTC. Protein: CSARGQAHYEQYF.

In this sample, this clonotype turned up many times. The chain has TRBV15 and TRBJ2-3; 9 bases fit TRBD2. This CDR3 is 18 amino acids long. J lost 3 bases, V lost 1 base, and 11 bases had no gene match. The germline V gene has CDR1 LNHNV and CDR2 YYDKDF (reference sequence). As DNA, the CDR3 is TGTGCCACCAGCAGAGGGGCTAGCGGGAAGCTATTTACAGATACGCAGTATTTT. Translated, it gives CATSRGASGKLFTDTQYF.

The chain uses TRBV19 and TRBJ2-7, with D unresolved. The CDR3 has 14 residues. V lost 3 bases and J 4 bases, leaving 13 bases between the germline ends. The germline CDR1 and CDR2 sequences are LNHDA and SQIVND (reference sequence). The chain's CDR3 is CASSIRLMGYEQYF. The CDR3 region has the DNA TGTGCCAGTAGTATTAGGTTAATGGGATACGAGCAGTACTTC.

The table lists this clonotype with many counts. This chain links TRBV25-1 with TRBJ1-2; D not resolved. Germline lookup yields CDR1 MGHDK and CDR2 SYGVNS. This CDR3 has 12 residues. The germline V and J ends were trimmed by 8 bases and 5 bases, with 12 bases remaining between them. The CDR3 region has the DNA TGTGCCAGCGGAGGCAGCCCGTATGGCTACACCTTC. As protein: CASGGSPYGYTF.

There are a few counts of this clonotype. The CDR3 coding sequence is TGCAGTGCTAGGATTGACAGGGCGTCCTACAATGAGCAGTTCTTC. Protein product: CSARIDRASYNEQFF. The V call is TRBV20-1, the J call TRBJ2-1; 7 bases match TRBD1. V was clipped by 3 bases and J by 1 base; unmatched bases: 6. The germline CDR1 and CDR2 sequences are DFQATT and SNEGSKA (reference sequence). This CDR3 comprises 15 residues.

This clonotype appeared a few times. The chain combines TRBV12-3 or TRBV12-4 with TRBJ2-1; tentatively, D is TRBD1 or TRBD2 (5 bases each). V dropped 6 bases and J dropped 1 base, with 10 bases sitting between them. The CDR3 extends over 14 amino acids. DNA of the CDR3: TGTGCCAGCAGGGGACCTGGATCCTACAATGAGCAGTTCTTC. It specifies CASRGPGSYNEQFF.

The chain employs TRBV27 and TRBJ1-5, with D possibly being TRBD1 (5 bases). Germline CDR1 reads MNHEY; CDR2 reads SMNVEV (reference sequence). Trimming took off 5 bases at V and 9 bases at J, with 14 bases between the two ends. The length of the CDR3 is 13 residues. DNA for the CDR3: TGTGCCAGCAGTCCCCGACAGTTCGTGCCCCAGCATTTT. Translation: CASSPRQFVPQHF.

This clonotype came up a few times. The chain has TRBV7-8 and TRBJ1-1; weak D call: TRBD1 (5 bases). V lost 4 bases to trimming and J lost 3 bases, with 18 bases between them. Germline loops: CDR1 SGHVS, CDR2 FQNEAQ. The CDR3 totals 16 residues. CDR3 coding DNA: TGTGCCAGCAGCTCTCAAGTCTGGGGGAGTGACACTGAAGCTTTCTTT. This translates into CASSSQVWGSDTEAFF. Together with reference TRBV7-8 and TRBJ1-1, the CDR3 gives the full variable domain: GAGVSQSPRYKVAKRGQDVALRCDPISGHVSLFWYQQALGQGPEFLTYFQNEAQLDKSGLPSDRFFAERPEGSVSTLKIQRTQQEDSAVYLCASSSQVWGSDTEAFFGQGTRLTVV.

This clonotype occurred a few times. The chain has TRBV5-1 and TRBJ1-1; tentative D call: TRBD1 (5 bases). The CDR3 totals 14 residues. V dropped 3 bases and J dropped 1 base, with 10 bases sitting between them. Germline V gives CDR1 SGHRS, CDR2 YFSETQ. CDR3 sequence reads: CASSYRDGNTEAFF. The CDR3 DNA reads TGCGCCAGCAGCTACCGGGACGGGAACACTGAAGCTTTCTTT.

The chain combines TRBV6-5 with TRBJ2-7; 10 bases agree with TRBD2. After removal of 4 bases from V and 3 bases from J, the junction contained 6 bases not matched to a gene. CDR3 length: 15 amino acids. Germline CDR1 is MNHEY and CDR2 is SVGAGI. The chain's CDR3 is CASSSRTSGLYEQYF. The CDR3 DNA follows: TGTGCCAGCAGTTCCCGGACTAGCGGCCTCTACGAGCAGTACTTC.

The chain uses TRBV27 and TRBJ1-6; 9 bases fit TRBD1. Germline V lookup: CDR1 MNHEY, CDR2 SMNVEV (reference sequence). The CDR3 has 15 amino acids. The junction had 5 bases not matched to a gene; V was cut back by 5 bases and J by 6 bases. DNA of the CDR3: TGTGCCAGCAGTGCTTCGGGACAGGGTAATTCACCCCTCCACTTT. Encoded protein: CASSASGQGNSPLHF.

The gene calls are TRBV29-1 and TRBJ2-2, with 11 positions matching TRBD2. Germline loops: CDR1 SQVTM, CDR2 ANQGSEA. J gave up 3 bases and V 7 bases, and 10 bases lay outside the gene matches. The length of the CDR3 is 16 residues. CDR3 sequence: CSALLAGAPYTGELFF. In DNA form, the CDR3 reads TGCAGCGCTCTACTAGCGGGGGCCCCTTACACCGGGGAGCTGTTTTTT.